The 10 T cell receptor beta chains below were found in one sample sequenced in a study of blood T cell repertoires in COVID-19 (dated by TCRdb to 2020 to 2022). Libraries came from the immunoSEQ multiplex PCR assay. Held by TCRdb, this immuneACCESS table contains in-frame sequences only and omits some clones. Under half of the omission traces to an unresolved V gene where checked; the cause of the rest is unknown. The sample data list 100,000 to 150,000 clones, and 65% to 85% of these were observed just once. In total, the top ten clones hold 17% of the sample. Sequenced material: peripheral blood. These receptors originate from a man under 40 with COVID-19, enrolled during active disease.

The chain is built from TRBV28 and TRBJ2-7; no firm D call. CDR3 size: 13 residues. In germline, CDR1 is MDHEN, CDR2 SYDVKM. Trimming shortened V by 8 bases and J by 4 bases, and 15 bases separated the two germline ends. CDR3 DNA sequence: TGTGCCAGCTCTGTACAAGACTTTTACGAGCAGTACTTC. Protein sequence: CASSVQDFYEQYF.

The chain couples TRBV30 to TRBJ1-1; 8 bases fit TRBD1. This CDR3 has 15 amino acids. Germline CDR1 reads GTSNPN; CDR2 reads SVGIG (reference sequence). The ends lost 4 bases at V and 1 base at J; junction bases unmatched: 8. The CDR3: CAWNKNQGANTEAFF. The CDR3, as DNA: TGTGCCTGGAACAAAAATCAGGGGGCGAACACTGAAGCTTTCTTT. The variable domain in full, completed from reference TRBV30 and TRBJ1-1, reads SQTIHQWPATLVQPVGSPLSLECTVEGTSNPNLYWYRQAAGRGLQLLFYSVGIGQISSEVPQNLSASRPQDRQFILSSKKLLLSDSGFYLCAWNKNQGANTEAFFGQGTRLTVV.

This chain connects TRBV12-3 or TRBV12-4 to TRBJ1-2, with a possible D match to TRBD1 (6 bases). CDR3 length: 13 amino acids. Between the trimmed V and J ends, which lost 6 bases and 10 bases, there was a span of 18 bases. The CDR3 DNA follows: TGTGCCAGCAGCCTGGGGGGGCTCCTATTCTACACCTTC. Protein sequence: CASSLGGLLFYTF.

The CDR3 is CASSWDREDGYTF. CDR3 DNA: TGTGCCAGCAGCTGGGACAGGGAGGATGGCTACACCTTC. The rearrangement joins TRBV7-8 to TRBJ1-2, with TRBD1 identical over 9 bases. The J segment lost 6 bases and the V segment lost 4 bases, leaving 3 bases of the junction unmatched. The CDR3 covers 13 residues. Germline CDR1 SGHVS, CDR2 FQNEAQ.

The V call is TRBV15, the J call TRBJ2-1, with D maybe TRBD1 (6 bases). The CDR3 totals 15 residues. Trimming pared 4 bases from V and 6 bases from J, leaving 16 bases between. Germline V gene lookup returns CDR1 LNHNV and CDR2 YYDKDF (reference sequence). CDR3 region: CATSIYRVVGNEQFF. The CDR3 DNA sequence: TGTGCCACCAGCATCTACAGGGTAGTTGGCAATGAGCAGTTCTTC.

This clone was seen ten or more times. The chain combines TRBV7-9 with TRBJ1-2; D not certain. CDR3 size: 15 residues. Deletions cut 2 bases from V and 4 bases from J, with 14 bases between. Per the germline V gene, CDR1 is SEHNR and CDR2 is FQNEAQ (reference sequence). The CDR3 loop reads CASSLLEVSGYGYTF. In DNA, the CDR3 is TGTGCCAGCAGCTTACTTGAGGTTTCCGGCTATGGCTACACCTTC.

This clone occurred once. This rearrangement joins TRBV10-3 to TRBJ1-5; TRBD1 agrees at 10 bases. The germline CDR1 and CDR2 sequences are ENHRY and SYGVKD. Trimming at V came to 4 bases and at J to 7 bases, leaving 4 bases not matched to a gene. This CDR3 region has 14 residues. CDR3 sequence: CAISGQGAGQPQHF. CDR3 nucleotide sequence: TGTGCCATCAGTGGACAGGGGGCAGGGCAGCCCCAGCATTTT.

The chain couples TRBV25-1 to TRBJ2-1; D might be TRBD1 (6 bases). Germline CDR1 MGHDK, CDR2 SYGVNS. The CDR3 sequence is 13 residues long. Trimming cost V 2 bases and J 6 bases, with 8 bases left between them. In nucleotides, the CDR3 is TGTGCCAGCAGTGAAGGACAGATCAATGAGCAGTTCTTC. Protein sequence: CASSEGQINEQFF.

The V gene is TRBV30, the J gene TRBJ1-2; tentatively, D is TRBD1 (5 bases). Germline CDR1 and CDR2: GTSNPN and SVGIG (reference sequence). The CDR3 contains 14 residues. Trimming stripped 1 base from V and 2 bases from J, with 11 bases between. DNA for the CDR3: TGTGCCTGGAGTGCTGAGACAGAGAACTATGGCTACACCTTC. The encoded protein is CAWSAETENYGYTF.

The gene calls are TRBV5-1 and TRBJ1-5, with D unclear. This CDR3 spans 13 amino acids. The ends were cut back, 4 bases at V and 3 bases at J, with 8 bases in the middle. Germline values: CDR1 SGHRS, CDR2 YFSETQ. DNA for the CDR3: TGCGCCAGCAGCACGGACTCCAATCAGCCCCAGCATTTT. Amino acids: CASSTDSNQPQHF.